Listed here are 27 T cell receptor beta chains from one sample, sequenced in a study of T cells after yellow fever vaccination. Each CDR3 protein is one row after TCRdb ran MiXCR on the 5' RACE reads. The data show some 400,000 distinct CDR3 sequences, about 19% seen once. The sequenced sample was PBMCs, obtained before the yellow fever booster vaccination. These receptors were collected from a man between 18 and 35 years old who received the YFV17D yellow fever vaccine.

The V and J genes are TRBV7-9 and TRBJ2-7, with TRBD1 matching 7 bases. With 4 bases clipped from V and 0 bases from J, the junction kept 9 bases outside the gene matches. The CDR3 has 16 residues. CDR1 is SEHNR and CDR2 is FQNEAQ in the germline V gene (reference sequence). The CDR3 reads CASSSHGQADSYEQYF. In DNA form, the CDR3 reads TGTGCCAGCAGCTCCCACGGACAGGCCGACTCCTACGAGCAGTACTTC.

The chain uses TRBV20-1 and TRBJ2-1, with 11 bases aligning to TRBD2. Trimming removed 2 bases from V and 6 bases from J; junction bases left unmatched: 6. The germline V gene has CDR1 DFQATT and CDR2 SNEGSKA (reference sequence). The CDR3 extends over 15 amino acids. Here the CDR3 reads CSARLAGGPPNEQFF. The CDR3 nucleotides are TGCAGTGCTAGACTAGCGGGGGGTCCTCCCAATGAGCAGTTCTTC.

This clonotype was seen a few times. V is TRBV2 and J is TRBJ2-3; D remains ambiguous. The germline gives CDR1 SNHLY, CDR2 FYNNEI. CDR3 size: 14 residues. V lost 1 base to trimming and J lost 2 bases, with 7 bases between them. CDR3 in DNA: TGTGCCAGCAGTGAAGTTAGATCCACAGATACGCAGTATTTT. Protein: CASSEVRSTDTQYF.

The V gene is TRBV6-5, the J gene TRBJ1-2, with 11 bases fitting TRBD1. This CDR3 region has 15 residues. The germline V gene encodes CDR1 MNHEY and CDR2 SVGAGI. With 2 bases clipped from V and 2 bases from J, the junction kept 1 base outside the gene matches. CDR3 amino acids: CASSYRDRGNYGYTF. The CDR3 region has the DNA TGTGCCAGCAGTTACCGGGACAGGGGGAACTATGGCTACACCTTC.

This clonotype was detected many times. The V call is TRBV29-1, the J call TRBJ2-1; tentative D call: TRBD2 (5 bases). The germline V gene has CDR1 SQVTM and CDR2 ANQGSEA. Trimming pared 8 bases from V and 0 bases from J, leaving 8 bases between. The CDR3 has 12 amino acids. CDR3 amino acids: CSLRGSYNEQFF. In nucleotides, the CDR3 is TGCAGCCTCCGGGGCTCCTACAATGAGCAGTTCTTC.

The rearrangement uses TRBV7-2 and TRBJ2-7; 12 bases are shared with TRBD2. The CDR3 consists of 17 residues. J was trimmed by 3 bases and V by 2 bases; bases with no gene match: 8. The germline CDR1 and CDR2 sequences are SGHTA and FQGNSA. The CDR3 loop reads CASSLIRTSGGSYEQYF. The CDR3 DNA follows: TGTGCCAGCAGCTTAATTCGCACTAGCGGGGGGAGCTACGAGCAGTACTTC.

The V and J genes are TRBV6-1 and TRBJ2-3; the D call may be TRBD1 or TRBD2 (6 bases each). CDR1 is MNHNS, CDR2 SASEGT, per germline. The CDR3 is 17 amino acids. V dropped 5 bases and J dropped 1 base, with 19 bases sitting between them. The CDR3 bases are TGTGCCAGCAGTCCTACCCGCCCGGGGGCAGGCACAGATACGCAGTATTTT. Residues: CASSPTRPGAGTDTQYF.

In its sample, this clonotype was seen many times. The chain couples TRBV27 to TRBJ2-4; D gene ambiguous. Trimming cost V 6 bases and J 0 bases, with 6 bases left between them. Germline V gene sequence: CDR1 MNHEY, CDR2 SMNVEV (reference sequence). This CDR3 has 13 amino acids. CDR3 amino acids: CASSLLAKNIQYF. The CDR3 DNA reads TGTGCCAGCAGCTTGCTAGCCAAAAACATTCAGTACTTC.

V and J are TRBV7-9 and TRBJ2-2; D is ambiguous. V shed 2 bases and J shed 2 bases, with 9 bases lying between them. Germline-derived CDR1 and CDR2 are SEHNR and FQNEAQ (reference sequence). The CDR3 totals 15 residues. CDR3 sequence reads: CASSLWSLNTGELFF. The DNA for the CDR3 is TGTGCCAGCAGCTTATGGTCTCTTAACACCGGGGAGCTGTTTTTT. Using reference TRBV7-9 and TRBJ2-2 for the parts outside the CDR3, the full variable domain is DTGVSQNPRHKITKRGQNVTFRCDPISEHNRLYWYRQTLGQGPEFLTYFQNEAQLEKSRLLSDRFSAERPKGSFSTLEIQRTEQGDSAMYLCASSLWSLNTGELFFGEGSRLTVL.

The sample holds a few counts of this clonotype. The chain links TRBV20-1 to TRBJ2-7, with D possibly TRBD2 on 5 matching bases. Trimming removed 0 bases from V and 2 bases from J, with 17 bases in between. The germline CDR1 and CDR2 sequences are DFQATT and SNEGSKA (reference sequence). This CDR3 contains 16 residues. CDR3 region: CSARDLEPAAAYEQYF. The CDR3 nucleotides read TGCAGTGCTAGAGATCTCGAGCCAGCGGCTGCCTACGAGCAGTACTTC.

The chain recombines TRBV20-1 with TRBJ1-4, with a possible D match to TRBD1 (6 bases). CDR3 length: 15 residues. V lost 5 bases to trimming and J lost 2 bases, with 15 bases between them. Germline V gene lookup returns CDR1 DFQATT and CDR2 SNEGSKA (reference sequence). The CDR3 is CSAGGRGLTNEKLFF. The CDR3 DNA is TGCAGTGCTGGGGGAAGGGGGTTGACTAATGAAAAACTGTTTTTT.

This clonotype was seen a few times. This sequence joins TRBV5-1 and TRBJ2-3; TRBD1 aligns across 8 bases. The trim removed 6 bases at V and 3 bases at J, leaving 9 bases unmatched. The germline gives CDR1 SGHRS, CDR2 YFSETQ. This CDR3 is 15 amino acids long. CDR3 DNA sequence: TGCGCCAGCAAGACAGGGGCGCCAGGTACAGATACGCAGTATTTT. This codes for CASKTGAPGTDTQYF.

On this clonotype itself: At one end, the junction sequence differs from germline, possibly due to a read error. This chain uses TRBV4-3 with TRBJ1-2, with D possibly being TRBD1 (5 bases). The CDR3 extends over 13 amino acids. Germline V CDR1 and CDR2: LGHNA, YSLEER. The DNA for the CDR3 is TGTGCCAGCAGTCAAGACAGAAGCTATGGCTACACCTTC. As protein: CASSQDRSYGYTF.

V and J are TRBV7-6 and TRBJ2-2; D ambiguous. The CDR3 loop spans 15 amino acids. Trimming took 5 bases from V and 5 from J, leaving 15 bases between them. CDR1 and CDR2 (germline): SGHVS, FNYEAQ. Written as DNA, the CDR3 is TGTGCCAGCAGCAGTCCGTGGCTGAATACCGGGGAGCTGTTTTTT. Translated, it gives CASSSPWLNTGELFF.

The rearrangement uses TRBV4-1 and TRBJ2-3, with 8 bases matching TRBD2. The CDR3 consists of 16 residues. In germline, CDR1 is MGHRA, CDR2 YSYEKL. The V gene end was trimmed by 4 bases and the J gene end by 3 bases; junction bases not matched to a gene: 9. The CDR3 bases are TGCGCCAGCAGCCTTTCTCCGGGACTAGTTACAGATACGCAGTATTTT. Translating it yields CASSLSPGLVTDTQYF.

The chain couples TRBV7-2 to TRBJ1-2, with D possibly TRBD1 on 6 matching bases. Germline values: CDR1 SGHTA, CDR2 FQGNSA. V was clipped by 8 bases and J by 4 bases, with 23 bases between them. This CDR3 is built from 16 residues. CDR3 coding DNA: TGTGCCAGCGGGACCCCCCTTGGTGGGGGCGGCTATGGCTACACCTTC. Protein product: CASGTPLGGGGYGYTF.

The V call is TRBV6-5, the J call TRBJ2-7; the D is unclear. Germline-derived CDR1 and CDR2 are MNHEY and SVGAGI. With 5 bases removed from V and 2 bases from J, the gap between germline ends came to 10 bases. This CDR3 has 13 residues. CDR3 protein: CASSPGGPYEQYF. CDR3 bases: TGTGCCAGCAGTCCCGGTGGCCCCTACGAGCAGTACTTC.

This clonotype has more than one count but fewer than ten. This rearrangement joins TRBV7-3 to TRBJ2-3; D perhaps matches TRBD2 (6 bases). The V gene lost 4 bases and the J gene lost 2 bases, with 13 bases spanning the gap. CDR3 length: 15 amino acids. Germline CDR1 SGHTA, CDR2 FQGTGA. CDR3 sequence: CASSSTSFYTDTQYF. The CDR3 DNA reads as TGTGCCAGCAGCTCAACTAGCTTTTACACAGATACGCAGTATTTT. Full variable domain (remainder filled in from reference TRBV7-3 and TRBJ2-3): GAGVSQTPSNKVTEKGKYVELRCDPISGHTALYWYRQSLGQGPEFLIYFQGTGAADDSGLPNDRFFAVRPEGSVSTLKIQRTERGDSAVYLCASSSTSFYTDTQYFGPGTRLTVL.

The chain carries TRBV6-6 and TRBJ1-1, with D possibly being TRBD1 (6 bases). The length of the CDR3 is 13 residues. The V gene lost 8 bases and the J gene lost 1 base, with 11 bases spanning the gap. The germline CDR1 and CDR2 sequences are MNHNY and SVGAGI (reference sequence). CDR3 DNA sequence: TGTGCCAGCCTGGGACACACGAACACTGAAGCTTTCTTT. It yields the protein CASLGHTNTEAFF.

In this sample, this clonotype turned up many times. The chain uses TRBV7-2 and TRBJ2-5, with 15 bases identical to TRBD2. The CDR3 is 17 amino acids. Germline trimming cut 2 bases from V and 9 bases from J; bases unmatched to any gene: 10. From germline, CDR1 is SGHTA and CDR2 FQGNSA. The CDR3 DNA reads as TGTGCCAGCAGCTTACTACCGGGACTAGCGGGGGGCTCGGCCCAGTACTTC. The encoded protein is CASSLLPGLAGGSAQYF.

CDR3: CASSFGVSYEQYF. The CDR3 nucleotides read TGCGCCAGCAGCTTCGGCGTATCCTACGAGCAGTACTTC. The chain joins TRBV5-1 to TRBJ2-7; D remains unclear. The V and J ends lost 2 bases and 1 base respectively, with 7 bases between them. CDR3 length: 13 residues. Per germline, CDR1 SGHRS and CDR2 YFSETQ.

This chain connects TRBV5-1 to TRBJ1-4; D remains unclear. V was cut by 1 base and J by 0 bases, with 7 bases left in between. The CDR3 length is 15 residues. CDR1 SGHRS and CDR2 YFSETQ come from the germline V gene. The CDR3 spells CASSLSDATNEKLFF. The CDR3 nucleotides read TGCGCCAGCAGCTTGTCGGATGCAACTAATGAAAAACTGTTTTTT.

The J gene is TRBJ2-3, the V gene TRBV6-4, with 7 positions matching TRBD2. The CDR3 runs 15 residues. Germline V gene data show CDR1 as MRHNA and CDR2 as SNTAGT. V was pared by 2 bases and J by 4 bases, with 6 bases of the junction left unmatched. CDR3 sequence: CASSDVGGYSDTQYF. DNA for the CDR3: TGTGCCAGCAGTGACGTCGGGGGGTACTCAGATACGCAGTATTTT.

In this sample, this clonotype turned up a few times. This chain connects TRBV4-3 to TRBJ2-5, with TRBD2 identical over 8 bases. V gave up 4 bases and J gave up 5 bases; unmatched junction bases: 9. This CDR3 contains 15 residues. Germline loops: CDR1 LGHNA, CDR2 YSLEER. CDR3 in DNA: TGCGCCAGCAGCCGCCGTCGGGAGGGGTACGAGACCCAGTACTTC. It is translated as CASSRRREGYETQYF.

The rearrangement links TRBV6-6 to TRBJ1-2, with TRBD1 as a possible D gene (5 bases). The V end lost 0 bases, the J end lost 0 bases, and 11 bases lay between the germline ends. The CDR3 covers 16 residues. The V gene's germline CDR1 is MNHNY and CDR2 SVGAGI (reference sequence). The CDR3, as DNA: TGTGCCAGCAGTTACTCCGGGGCAGGAGCTAACTATGGCTACACCTTC. Its protein is CASSYSGAGANYGYTF.

This rearrangement joins TRBV4-3 to TRBJ1-4, with D maybe TRBD1 (6 bases). CDR3 length: 15 residues. Germline V gives CDR1 LGHNA, CDR2 YSLEER. Trimming took 1 base from V and 7 from J, leaving 13 bases between them. CDR3 sequence (DNA): TGCGCCAGCAGCCAAGCCTCGGGGGGCGGTGAAAAACTGTTTTTT. Translating it yields CASSQASGGGEKLFF.

This clonotype was detected ten times or more. V is TRBV7-9 and J is TRBJ1-1; no clear D. Germline values: CDR1 SEHNR, CDR2 FQNEAQ (reference sequence). The CDR3 loop spans 14 amino acids. The V gene lost 2 bases and the J gene lost 0 bases, with 7 bases spanning the gap. CDR3 in amino acids: CASSLRGLNTEAFF. The CDR3, as DNA: TGTGCCAGCAGCTTACGAGGGTTGAACACTGAAGCTTTCTTT.